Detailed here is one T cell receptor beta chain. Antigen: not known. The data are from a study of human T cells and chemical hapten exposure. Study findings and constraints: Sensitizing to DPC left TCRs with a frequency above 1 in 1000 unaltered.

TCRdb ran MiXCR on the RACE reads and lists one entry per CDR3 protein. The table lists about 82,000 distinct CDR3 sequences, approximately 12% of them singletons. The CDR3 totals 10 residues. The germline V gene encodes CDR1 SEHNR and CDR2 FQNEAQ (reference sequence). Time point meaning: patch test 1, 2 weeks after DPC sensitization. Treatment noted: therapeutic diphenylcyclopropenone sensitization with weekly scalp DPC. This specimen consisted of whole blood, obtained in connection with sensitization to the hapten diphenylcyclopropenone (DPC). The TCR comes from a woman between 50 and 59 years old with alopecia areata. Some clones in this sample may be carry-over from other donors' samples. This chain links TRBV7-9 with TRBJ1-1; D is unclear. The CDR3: CGVRGTEAFF. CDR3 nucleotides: TGTGGTGTAAGAGGCACTGAAGCTTTCTTT.